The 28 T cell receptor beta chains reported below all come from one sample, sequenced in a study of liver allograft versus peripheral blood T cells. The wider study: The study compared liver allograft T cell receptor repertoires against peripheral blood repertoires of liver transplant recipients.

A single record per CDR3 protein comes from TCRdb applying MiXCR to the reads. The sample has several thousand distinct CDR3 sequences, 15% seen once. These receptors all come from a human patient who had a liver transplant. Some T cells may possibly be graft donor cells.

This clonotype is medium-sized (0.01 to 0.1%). CDR3 loop: CASSSGGAEEKLFF. As DNA, the CDR3 is TGTGCCAGCAGCTCAGGGGGAGCAGAGGAAAAACTGTTTTTT. The rearrangement uses TRBV6-1 and TRBJ1-4; 7 bases line up with TRBD1. The ends lost 6 bases at V and 8 bases at J; junction bases unmatched: 9. Germline CDR1 reads MNHNS; CDR2 reads SASEGT. This CDR3 contains 14 residues.

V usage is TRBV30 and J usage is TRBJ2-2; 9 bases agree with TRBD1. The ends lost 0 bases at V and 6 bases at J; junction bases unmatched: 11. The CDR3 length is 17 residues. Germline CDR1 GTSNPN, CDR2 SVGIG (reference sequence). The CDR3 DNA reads TGTGCCTGGAGTGTCGGTTGGTCAAACAGGGGGCCCGGGGAGCTGTTTTTT. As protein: CAWSVGWSNRGPGELFF. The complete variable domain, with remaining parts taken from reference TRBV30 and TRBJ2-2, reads SQTIHQWPATLVQPVGSPLSLECTVEGTSNPNLYWYRQAAGRGLQLLFYSVGIGQISSEVPQNLSASRPQDRQFILSSKKLLLSDSGFYLCAWSVGWSNRGPGELFFGEGSRLTVL.

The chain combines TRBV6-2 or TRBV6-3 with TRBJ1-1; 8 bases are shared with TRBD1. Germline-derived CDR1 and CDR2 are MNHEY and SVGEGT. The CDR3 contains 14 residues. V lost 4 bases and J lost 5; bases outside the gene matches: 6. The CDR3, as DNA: TGTGCCAGCAGTTCAAGGACAGGGTGGACTGAAGCTTTCTTT. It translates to CASSSRTGWTEAFF.

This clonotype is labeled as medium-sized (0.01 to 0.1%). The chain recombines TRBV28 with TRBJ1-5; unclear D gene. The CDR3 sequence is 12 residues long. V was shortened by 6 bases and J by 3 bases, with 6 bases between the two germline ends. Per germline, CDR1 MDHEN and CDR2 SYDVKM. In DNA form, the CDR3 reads TGTGCCAGCAGCATCCCCAATCAGCCCCAGCATTTT. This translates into CASSIPNQPQHF.

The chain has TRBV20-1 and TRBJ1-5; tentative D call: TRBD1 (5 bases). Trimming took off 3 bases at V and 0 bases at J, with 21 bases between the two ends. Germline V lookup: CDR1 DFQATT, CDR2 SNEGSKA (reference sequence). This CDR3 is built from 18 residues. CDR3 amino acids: CSASPGQRRGYSNQPQHF. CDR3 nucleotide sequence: TGCAGTGCTAGTCCCGGGCAGCGGAGGGGCTATAGCAATCAGCCCCAGCATTTT.

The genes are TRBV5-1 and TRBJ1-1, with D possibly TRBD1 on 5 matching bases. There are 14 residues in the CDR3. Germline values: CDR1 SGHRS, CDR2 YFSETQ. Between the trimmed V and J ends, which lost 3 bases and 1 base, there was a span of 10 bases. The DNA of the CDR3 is TGCGCCAGCAGCTCACAGGTGACGAACACTGAAGCTTTCTTT. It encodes CASSSQVTNTEAFF.

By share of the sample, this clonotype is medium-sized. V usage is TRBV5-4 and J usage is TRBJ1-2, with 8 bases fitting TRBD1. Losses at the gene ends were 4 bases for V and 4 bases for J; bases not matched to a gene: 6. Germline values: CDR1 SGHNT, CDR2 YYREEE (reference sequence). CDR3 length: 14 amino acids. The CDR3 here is CASSLTGEGYGYTF. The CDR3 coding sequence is TGTGCCAGCAGCCTGACAGGGGAAGGCTATGGCTACACCTTC.

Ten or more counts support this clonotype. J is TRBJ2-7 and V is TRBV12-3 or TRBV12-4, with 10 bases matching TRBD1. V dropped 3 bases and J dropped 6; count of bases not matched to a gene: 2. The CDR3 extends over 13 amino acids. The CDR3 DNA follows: TGTGCCAGCAGTTTCGGGACAGGGGTCGAGCAGTACTTC. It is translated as CASSFGTGVEQYF.

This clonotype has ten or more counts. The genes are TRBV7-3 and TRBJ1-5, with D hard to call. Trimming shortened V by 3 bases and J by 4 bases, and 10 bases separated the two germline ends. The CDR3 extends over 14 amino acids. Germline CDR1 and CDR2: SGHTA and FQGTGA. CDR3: CASSFTPGNQPQHF. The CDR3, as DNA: TGTGCCAGCAGCTTTACTCCGGGGAATCAGCCCCAGCATTTT.

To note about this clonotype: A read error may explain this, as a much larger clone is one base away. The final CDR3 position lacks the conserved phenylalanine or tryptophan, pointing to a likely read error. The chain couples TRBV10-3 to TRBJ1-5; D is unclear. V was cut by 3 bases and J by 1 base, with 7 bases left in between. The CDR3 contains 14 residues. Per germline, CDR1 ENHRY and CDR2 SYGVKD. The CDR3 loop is CAISDVMSNQPQHS. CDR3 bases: TGTGCCATCAGTGACGTTATGAGCAATCAGCCCCAGCATTCT.

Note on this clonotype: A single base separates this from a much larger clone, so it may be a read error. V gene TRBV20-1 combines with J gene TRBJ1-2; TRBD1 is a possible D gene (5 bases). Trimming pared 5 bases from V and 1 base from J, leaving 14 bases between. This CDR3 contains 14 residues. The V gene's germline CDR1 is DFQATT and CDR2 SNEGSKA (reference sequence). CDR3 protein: CSAGVGGLNYGYTF. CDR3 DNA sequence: TGCAGTGCTGGAGTGGGGGGACTTAACTATGGCTACACCTTC.

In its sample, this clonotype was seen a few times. The CDR3 sequence is CASSIDRDGQETQYF. CDR3 nucleotides: TGTGCCAGTAGTATAGACCGGGACGGCCAAGAGACCCAGTACTTC. The chain is built from TRBV19 and TRBJ2-5; tentatively, D is TRBD1 or TRBD2 (5 bases each). The CDR3 spans 15 residues. Trimming cost V 0 bases and J 1 base, with 9 bases left between them. Germline CDR1 and CDR2: LNHDA and SQIVND (reference sequence).

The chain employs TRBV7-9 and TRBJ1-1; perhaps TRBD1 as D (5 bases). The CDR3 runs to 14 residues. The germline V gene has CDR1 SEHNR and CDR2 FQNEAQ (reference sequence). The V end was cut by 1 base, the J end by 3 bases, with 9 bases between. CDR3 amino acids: CASSLGGADTEAFF. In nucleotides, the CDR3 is TGTGCCAGCAGCTTAGGAGGGGCTGACACTGAAGCTTTCTTT.

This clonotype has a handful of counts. The CDR3 loop reads CASSNSQGGAFF. Written as DNA, the CDR3 is TGTGCCAGCAGCAACTCACAGGGGGGAGCTTTCTTT. The rearrangement uses TRBV6-2 or TRBV6-3 and TRBJ1-1, with TRBD1 identical over 8 bases. The J segment lost 10 bases and the V segment lost 6 bases, leaving 7 bases of the junction unmatched. Germline values: CDR1 MNHEY, CDR2 SVGEGT. This CDR3 is 12 amino acids long.

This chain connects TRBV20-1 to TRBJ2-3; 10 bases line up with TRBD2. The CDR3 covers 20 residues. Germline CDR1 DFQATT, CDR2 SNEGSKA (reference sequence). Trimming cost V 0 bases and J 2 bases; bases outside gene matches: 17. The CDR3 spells CSARDLRASGGPSHTDTQYF. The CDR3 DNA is TGCAGTGCTAGAGACCTAAGAGCTAGCGGGGGCCCCTCCCACACAGATACGCAGTATTTT.

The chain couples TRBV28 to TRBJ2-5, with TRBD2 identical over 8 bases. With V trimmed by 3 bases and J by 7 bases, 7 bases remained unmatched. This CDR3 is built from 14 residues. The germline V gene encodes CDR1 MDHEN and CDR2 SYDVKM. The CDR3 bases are TGTGCCAGCAGTTTTGGACTAGCTTCTGGGACCCAGTACTTC. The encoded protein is CASSFGLASGTQYF.

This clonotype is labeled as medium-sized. CDR3 in DNA: TGTGCCAGTTATTTAGCGGGAGGCGCGAACACCGGGGAGCTGTTTTTT. This encodes CASYLAGGANTGELFF. This chain connects TRBV19 to TRBJ2-2; 10 positions match TRBD2. The V gene's germline CDR1 is LNHDA and CDR2 SQIVND (reference sequence). J lost 0 bases, V lost 8 bases, and 6 bases had no gene match. The CDR3 covers 16 residues. Full variable domain (outside the CDR3, taken from reference TRBV19 and TRBJ2-2): DGGITQSPKYLFRKEGQNVTLSCEQNLNHDAMYWYRQDPGQGLRLIYYSQIVNDFQKGDIAEGYSVSREKKESFPLTVTSAQKNPTAFYLCASYLAGGANTGELFFGEGSRLTVL.

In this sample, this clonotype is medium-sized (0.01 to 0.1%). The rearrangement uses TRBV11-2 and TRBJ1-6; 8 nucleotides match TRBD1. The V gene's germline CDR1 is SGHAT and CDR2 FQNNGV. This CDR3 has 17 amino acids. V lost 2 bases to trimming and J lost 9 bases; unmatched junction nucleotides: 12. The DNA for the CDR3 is TGTGCCAGCAGCTTAAGAGGGCAAGGACAGGGTGGTTCACCCCTCCACTTT. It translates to CASSLRGQGQGGSPLHF. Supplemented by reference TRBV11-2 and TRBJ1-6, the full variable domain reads EAGVAQSPRYKIIEKRQSVAFWCNPISGHATLYWYQQILGQGPKLLIQFQNNGVVDDSQLPKDRFSAERLKGVDSTLKIQPAKLEDSAVYLCASSLRGQGQGGSPLHFGNGTRLTVT.

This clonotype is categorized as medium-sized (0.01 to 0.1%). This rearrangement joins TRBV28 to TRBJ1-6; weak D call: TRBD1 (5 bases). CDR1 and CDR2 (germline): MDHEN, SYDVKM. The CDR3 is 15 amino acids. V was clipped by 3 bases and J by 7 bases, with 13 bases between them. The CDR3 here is CASSLRGARNSPLHF. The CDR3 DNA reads TGTGCCAGCAGTTTGCGTGGGGCGAGGAATTCACCCCTCCACTTT. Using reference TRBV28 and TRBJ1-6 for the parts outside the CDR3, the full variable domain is DVKVTQSSRYLVKRTGEKVFLECVQDMDHENMFWYRQDPGLGLRLIYFSYDVKMKEKGDIPEGYSVSREKKERFSLILESASTNQTSMYLCASSLRGARNSPLHFGNGTRLTVT.

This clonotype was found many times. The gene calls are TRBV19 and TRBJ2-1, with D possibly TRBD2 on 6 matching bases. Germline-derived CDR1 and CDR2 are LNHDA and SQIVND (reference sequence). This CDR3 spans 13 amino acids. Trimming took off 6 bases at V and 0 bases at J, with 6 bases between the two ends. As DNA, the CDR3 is TGTGCCAGTAGCGGGAGCTCCTACAATGAGCAGTTCTTC. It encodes CASSGSSYNEQFF. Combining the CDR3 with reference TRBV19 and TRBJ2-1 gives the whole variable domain DGGITQSPKYLFRKEGQNVTLSCEQNLNHDAMYWYRQDPGQGLRLIYYSQIVNDFQKGDIAEGYSVSREKKESFPLTVTSAQKNPTAFYLCASSGSSYNEQFFGPGTRLTVL.

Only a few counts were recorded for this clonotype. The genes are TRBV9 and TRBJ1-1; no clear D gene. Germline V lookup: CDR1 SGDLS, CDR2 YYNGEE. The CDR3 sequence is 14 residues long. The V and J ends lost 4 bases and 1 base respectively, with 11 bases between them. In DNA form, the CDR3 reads TGTGCCAGCAGCAACGGGAACCGGAACACTGAAGCTTTCTTT. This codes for CASSNGNRNTEAFF. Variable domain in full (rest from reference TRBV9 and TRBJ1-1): DSGVTQTPKHLITATGQRVTLRCSPRSGDLSVYWYQQSLDQGLQFLIQYYNGEERAKGNILERFSAQQFPDLHSELNLSSLELGDSALYFCASSNGNRNTEAFFGQGTRLTVV.

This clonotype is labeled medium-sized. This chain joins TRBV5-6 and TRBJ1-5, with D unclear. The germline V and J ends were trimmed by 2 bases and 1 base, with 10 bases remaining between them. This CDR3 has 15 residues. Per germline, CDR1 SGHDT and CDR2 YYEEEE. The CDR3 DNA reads TGTGCCAGCAGCTTCGGAAAAAGCAGCAATCAGCCCCAGCATTTT. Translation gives CASSFGKSSNQPQHF.

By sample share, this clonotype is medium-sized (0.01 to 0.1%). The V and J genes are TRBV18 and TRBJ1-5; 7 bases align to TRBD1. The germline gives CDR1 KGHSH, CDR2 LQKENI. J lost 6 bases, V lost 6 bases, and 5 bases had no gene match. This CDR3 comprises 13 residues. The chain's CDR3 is CASSTGVGQPQHF. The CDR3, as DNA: TGTGCCAGCTCCACAGGGGTGGGTCAGCCCCAGCATTTT.

DNA of the CDR3: TGTGCCAGCAGCGACACTAACTATGGCTACACCTTC. Its translation is CASSDTNYGYTF. The rearrangement uses TRBV5-5 and TRBJ1-2; D call uncertain. The CDR3 consists of 12 residues. The germline V gene encodes CDR1 SGHKS and CDR2 YYEKEE (reference sequence). Trimming took 4 bases from V and 0 from J, leaving 4 bases between them.

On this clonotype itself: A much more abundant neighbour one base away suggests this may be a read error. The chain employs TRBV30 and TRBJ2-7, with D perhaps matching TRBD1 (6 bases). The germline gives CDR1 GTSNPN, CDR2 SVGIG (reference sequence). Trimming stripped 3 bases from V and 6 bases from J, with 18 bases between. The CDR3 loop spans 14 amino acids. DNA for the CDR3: TGTGCCTGGAGCCGCAGGGGTGCGGCCTTCGAGCAGTACTTC. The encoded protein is CAWSRRGAAFEQYF.

DNA of the CDR3: TGTGCCAGCAGCCAAGAGCGGCAGGGGGCCTATGGCTACACCTTC. Translated: CASSQERQGAYGYTF. The chain couples TRBV3-1 to TRBJ1-2; 8 positions match TRBD1. CDR1 is LGHDT, CDR2 YNNKEL, per germline (reference sequence). Unmatched junction bases numbered 4, after V lost 0 bases and J lost 4 bases. The CDR3 sequence is 15 residues long.

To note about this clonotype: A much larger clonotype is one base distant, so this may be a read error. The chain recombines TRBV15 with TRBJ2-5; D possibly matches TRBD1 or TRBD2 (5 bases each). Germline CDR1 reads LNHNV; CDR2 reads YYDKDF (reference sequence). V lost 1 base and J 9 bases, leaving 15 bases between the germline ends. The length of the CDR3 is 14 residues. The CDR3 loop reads CATSRAGQWESQYF. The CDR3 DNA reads TGTGCCACCAGCAGAGCGGGGCAGTGGGAGTCCCAGTACTTC. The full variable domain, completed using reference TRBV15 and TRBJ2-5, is DAMVIQNPRYQVTQFGKPVTLSCSQTLNHNVMYWYQQKSSQAPKLLFHYYDKDFNNEADTPDNFQSRRPNTSFCFLDIRSPGLGDTAMYLCATSRAGQWESQYFGPGTRLLVL.

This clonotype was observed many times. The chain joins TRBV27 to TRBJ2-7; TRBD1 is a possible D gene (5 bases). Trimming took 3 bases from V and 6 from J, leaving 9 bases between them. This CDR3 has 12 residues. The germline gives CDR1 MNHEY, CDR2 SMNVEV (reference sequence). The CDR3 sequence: CASSFLDSEQYF. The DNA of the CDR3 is TGTGCCAGCAGTTTCTTAGACAGCGAGCAGTACTTC.